This entry lists 16 T cell receptor beta chains sequenced from one sample in a study of T cells after yellow fever vaccination. TCRdb redid the calling of the 5' RACE reads with MiXCR, one entry per CDR3 protein. The profile shows hundreds of thousands of distinct CDR3 sequences, 15% to 20% of them singletons. The source material was PBMCs, sampled 15 days after the yellow fever booster vaccination. These receptors were collected from a man aged 25 to 40 who received the YFV17D yellow fever vaccine.

This chain links TRBV28 with TRBJ1-2, with D perhaps matching TRBD1 (5 bases). Trimming stripped 4 bases from V and 2 bases from J, with 14 bases between. Per the germline V gene, CDR1 is MDHEN and CDR2 is SYDVKM. This CDR3 region has 15 residues. The CDR3 coding sequence is TGTGCCAGCAGTTCCACAGGAGGGGCCAACTATGGCTACACCTTC. It yields the protein CASSSTGGANYGYTF.

J is TRBJ2-3 and V is TRBV12-3 or TRBV12-4; D is ambiguous. V was cut by 1 base and J by 1 base, with 9 bases left in between. The CDR3 is 15 residues long. This CDR3 is CASSLGGQCTDTQYF. The CDR3 DNA follows: TGTGCCAGCAGTTTAGGTGGGCAGTGCACAGATACGCAGTATTTT.

The genes are TRBV29-1 and TRBJ2-5; D is unclear. The CDR3 sequence is 14 residues long. Germline CDR1 reads SQVTM; CDR2 reads ANQGSEA. The V and J ends lost 0 bases and 5 bases respectively, with 13 bases between them. CDR3 coding DNA: TGCAGCGTTGAAGACGTCGCAGTTGGGGAGACCCAGTACTTC. The encoded protein is CSVEDVAVGETQYF. The full variable domain, its missing parts supplied by reference TRBV29-1 and TRBJ2-5, is SAVISQKPSRDICQRGTSLTIQCQVDSQVTMMFWYRQQPGQSLTLIATANQGSEATYESGFVIDKFPISRPNLTFSTLTVSNMSPEDSSIYLCSVEDVAVGETQYFGPGTRLLVL.

V gene TRBV5-6 combines with J gene TRBJ2-7; the D is unclear. The CDR3 covers 13 residues. Per the germline V gene, CDR1 is SGHDT and CDR2 is YYEEEE. Trimming pared 3 bases from V and 6 bases from J, leaving 13 bases between. The CDR3 spells CASSSSGSVEQYF. For the CDR3, the DNA is TGTGCCAGCAGCTCTTCGGGCTCGGTCGAGCAGTACTTC.

The chain has TRBV20-1 and TRBJ2-5; 9 bases are a match to TRBD1. Germline lookup yields CDR1 DFQATT and CDR2 SNEGSKA (reference sequence). The ends lost 1 base at V and 5 bases at J; junction bases unmatched: 5. There are 14 residues in the CDR3. The CDR3 spells CSARGTGVVETQYF. The CDR3 region has the DNA TGCAGTGCTAGAGGGACAGGGGTGGTGGAGACCCAGTACTTC.

This clonotype was seen only a few times. This chain's CDR3 is CASSLRQGREENIQYF. The CDR3 DNA is TGTGCCAGCAGCCTCCGACAGGGCCGGGAAGAAAACATTCAGTACTTC. The J gene is TRBJ2-4, the V gene TRBV3-1; 7 positions match TRBD1. Unmatched junction bases numbered 11, after V lost 4 bases and J lost 5 bases. Germline V gene lookup returns CDR1 LGHDT and CDR2 YNNKEL (reference sequence). This CDR3 has 16 amino acids.

Only a few counts were recorded for this clonotype. The V and J genes are TRBV4-3 and TRBJ2-3; D remains ambiguous. Germline V gives CDR1 LGHNA, CDR2 YSLEER. Trimming left V 2 bases short and J 4 bases short, with 19 bases between. CDR3 size: 17 residues. The CDR3 DNA reads as TGCGCCAGCAGCCAATCTGCCGGGCCATCCCCATCAGATACGCAGTATTTT. Its protein is CASSQSAGPSPSDTQYF.

The chain carries TRBV7-9 and TRBJ2-1; D unclear. The V end was cut by 1 base, the J end by 8 bases, with 6 bases between. The CDR3 has 12 residues. Germline assignment: CDR1 SEHNR and CDR2 FQNEAQ (reference sequence). The CDR3 DNA reads as TGTGCCAGCAGCTTAGTTTTCCATGAGCAGTTCTTC. Translated: CASSLVFHEQFF.

The V gene is TRBV7-2, the J gene TRBJ2-5; 12 nucleotides line up with TRBD2. The germline CDR1 and CDR2 sequences are SGHTA and FQGNSA. The CDR3 is 16 residues long. Germline trimming cut 5 bases from V and 2 bases from J; bases unmatched to any gene: 6. The CDR3 loop is CASSPRLAGDQETQYF. In DNA, the CDR3 is TGTGCCAGCAGCCCGCGACTAGCGGGAGATCAAGAGACCCAGTACTTC.

This rearrangement joins TRBV7-9 to TRBJ1-2; D unclear. The CDR3 is 14 residues long. Trimming stripped 0 bases from V and 3 bases from J, with 8 bases between. Germline assignment: CDR1 SEHNR and CDR2 FQNEAQ (reference sequence). DNA of the CDR3: TGTGCCAGCAGCTTAGCACAGTGGGACTATGGCTACACCTTC. This sequence encodes CASSLAQWDYGYTF.

The chain couples TRBV12-5 to TRBJ2-1; possible D gene TRBD2, 6 bases. V lost 5 bases, J lost 13 bases, and 15 bases lay in between. The CDR3 totals 12 residues. The germline V gene encodes CDR1 LGHNT and CDR2 FRNRAP. CDR3 DNA: TGTGCTAGTGGTCGAGAAGGGACTCCCCAGTTCTTC. It yields the protein CASGREGTPQFF.

As for this clonotype: Possible read error: a much larger clone is one base away. The chain couples TRBV10-3 to TRBJ2-1; 8 bases map to TRBD2. This CDR3 region has 14 residues. The germline V gene has CDR1 ENHRY and CDR2 SYGVKD. The V segment lost 5 bases and the J segment 0 bases; nucleotides outside the gene matches: 0. The CDR3 loop reads CAISTSGSYNEQFF. CDR3 DNA sequence: TGTGCCATCAGTACTAGCGGCTCCTACAATGAGCAGTTCTTC.

The genes are TRBV10-2 and TRBJ2-3; possibly TRBD2 for D (6 bases). The V and J ends lost 3 bases and 0 bases respectively, with 10 bases between them. Germline V gives CDR1 WSHSY, CDR2 SAAADI. The CDR3 length is 15 residues. CDR3 coding DNA: TGCGCCAGCAGTGATCCCGGGACTAGCACAGATACGCAGTATTTT. As protein: CASSDPGTSTDTQYF.

The V gene is TRBV11-3, the J gene TRBJ2-1, with 7 bases that match TRBD2. Germline CDR1 is SGHNT and CDR2 is YENEEA. Germline trimming cut 5 bases from V and 7 bases from J; bases unmatched to any gene: 14. The CDR3 is 16 amino acids. CDR3 sequence reads: CASSPASGARPNEQFF. CDR3 coding DNA: TGTGCCAGCAGCCCAGCTAGCGGTGCCCGCCCGAATGAGCAGTTCTTC.

Here the CDR3 reads CASSKHAQLNTEAFF. CDR3 bases: TGCGCCAGCAGCAAACACGCCCAGTTGAACACTGAAGCTTTCTTT. V and J are TRBV4-3 and TRBJ1-1; the D is unclear. CDR1 and CDR2 (germline): LGHNA, YSLEER. The CDR3 loop spans 15 amino acids. Trimming left V 5 bases short and J 0 bases short, with 13 bases between.

This clonotype occurred a few times. This sequence joins TRBV3-1 and TRBJ1-1, with 9 bases matching TRBD1. The CDR3 has 15 amino acids. Germline lookup yields CDR1 LGHDT and CDR2 YNNKEL (reference sequence). V was pared by 3 bases and J by 5 bases, with 7 bases of the junction left unmatched. This chain's CDR3 is CASSQGSDRGTEAFF. The CDR3 DNA reads as TGTGCCAGCAGCCAGGGTTCGGACAGGGGAACTGAAGCTTTCTTT.